These 27 T cell receptor beta chains were sequenced from one sample in a study of cytomegalovirus exposure and HLA in healthy donors. PCR involved 60 Vbeta and 13 Jbeta primers. The protocol was immunoSEQ multiplex PCR, while the TCRdb copy is restricted to in-frame clones and leaves out a portion. The table records 50,000 or so clones, roughly four fifths of them present only once. Specimen: PBMCs. These receptors were taken from a middle-aged woman in good health and CMV-seropositive.

The V call is TRBV18, the J call TRBJ2-7; TRBD1 matches at 8 bases. The CDR3 covers 14 residues. J gave up 6 bases and V 3 bases, and 7 bases lay outside the gene matches. Germline V gives CDR1 KGHSH, CDR2 LQKENI. The CDR3 sequence is CASSPTGARLEQYF. The CDR3 nucleotides read TGTGCCAGCTCACCGACAGGGGCGCGTCTCGAGCAGTACTTC.

The chain couples TRBV7-9 to TRBJ1-6; D is undetermined. The CDR3 runs to 14 residues. Germline V lookup: CDR1 SEHNR, CDR2 FQNEAQ (reference sequence). V lost 7 bases and J 8 bases, leaving 15 bases between the germline ends. CDR3 amino acids: CASTTWPGDSPLHF. Written as DNA, the CDR3 is TGTGCCAGCACAACGTGGCCCGGGGATTCACCCCTCCACTTT.

The chain couples TRBV4-3 to TRBJ2-7, with D possibly TRBD2 on 7 matching bases. In germline, CDR1 is LGHNA, CDR2 YSLEER. The CDR3 has 16 residues. Trimming cost V 1 base and J 1 base, with 14 bases left between them. CDR3 sequence reads: CASSQAGGGFSYEQYF. CDR3 DNA sequence: TGCGCCAGCAGCCAAGCTGGGGGGGGCTTTTCCTACGAGCAGTACTTC.

The J gene is TRBJ2-1, the V gene TRBV6-5, with 10 bases that match TRBD2. This CDR3 has 15 amino acids. In germline, CDR1 is MNHEY, CDR2 SVGAGI. The junction had 2 bases not matched to a gene; V was cut back by 6 bases and J by 0 bases. The CDR3 sequence: CASRERGGSYNEQFF. CDR3 sequence (DNA): TGTGCCAGCAGGGAGCGGGGGGGCTCCTACAATGAGCAGTTCTTC.

This clone was seen only once. The rearrangement uses TRBV19 and TRBJ1-4; D remains unclear. Trimming stripped 7 bases from V and 5 bases from J, with 11 bases between. The CDR3 totals 13 residues. Per the germline V gene, CDR1 is LNHDA and CDR2 is SQIVND (reference sequence). This CDR3 reads CASTFTRNEKLFF. DNA of the CDR3: TGTGCCAGTACGTTCACCCGGAATGAAAAACTGTTTTTT.

The chain employs TRBV4-1 and TRBJ1-1; no firm D call. Per the germline V gene, CDR1 is MGHRA and CDR2 is YSYEKL. Trimming took 0 bases from V and 0 from J, leaving 17 bases between them. The length of the CDR3 is 18 residues. CDR3 residues: CASSQESRSTPMNTEAFF. The CDR3 DNA follows: TGCGCCAGCAGCCAAGAATCACGGTCTACCCCTATGAACACTGAAGCTTTCTTT.

The genes are TRBV10-3 and TRBJ2-2; D is perhaps TRBD1 (6 bases). The germline gives CDR1 ENHRY, CDR2 SYGVKD. This CDR3 comprises 14 residues. V gave up 10 bases and J gave up 1 base, with 13 bases separating them. DNA for the CDR3: TGTGCCACCGTAGGGGGAGAGAACACCGGGGAGCTGTTTTTT. Amino acid sequence: CATVGGENTGELFF.

This clone was found once. This rearrangement joins TRBV6-5 to TRBJ1-1; TRBD1 agrees at 7 bases. The CDR3 runs 14 residues. The trim removed 4 bases at V and 1 base at J, leaving 3 bases unmatched. CDR1 MNHEY and CDR2 SVGAGI come from the germline V gene. DNA of the CDR3: TGTGCCAGCAGTTCCAGGGGGTCGAACACTGAAGCTTTCTTT. It encodes CASSSRGSNTEAFF.

This clone was seen just once. The genes are TRBV7-8 and TRBJ1-6; D possibly corresponds to TRBD1 (5 bases). The CDR3 is 16 residues long. The V and J ends lost 4 bases and 5 bases respectively, with 15 bases between them. The germline CDR1 and CDR2 sequences are SGHVS and FQNEAQ. This CDR3 is CASSSGGYGDNSPLHF. DNA for the CDR3: TGTGCCAGCAGCTCCGGGGGGTACGGAGATAATTCACCCCTCCACTTT.

The chain couples TRBV27 to TRBJ1-1, with unresolved D. The CDR3 runs to 15 residues. Trimming took 4 bases from V and 2 from J, leaving 14 bases between them. Per germline, CDR1 MNHEY and CDR2 SMNVEV (reference sequence). DNA for the CDR3: TGTGCCAGCAGTTCACGTCGTGCGGTTAACACTGAAGCTTTCTTT. This translates into CASSSRRAVNTEAFF.

This clone was seen a handful of times. The chain uses TRBV2 and TRBJ1-2; 10 nucleotides align to TRBD1. This CDR3 comprises 13 residues. Germline CDR1 SNHLY, CDR2 FYNNEI. The V segment lost 6 bases and the J segment 8 bases; nucleotides outside the gene matches: 6. The CDR3 sequence: CASRGDRGGGYTF. In nucleotides, the CDR3 is TGTGCCAGCAGGGGGGACAGGGGAGGGGGCTACACCTTC.

This clone occurred once. The chain couples TRBV5-4 to TRBJ1-5; D unclear. Germline assignment: CDR1 SGHNT and CDR2 YYREEE (reference sequence). The V gene lost 9 bases and the J gene lost 0 bases, with 19 bases spanning the gap. This CDR3 has 16 amino acids. The CDR3 here is CATKYGGPNSNQPQHF. CDR3 DNA sequence: TGTGCCACCAAATATGGAGGACCCAATAGCAATCAGCCCCAGCATTTT.

In this sample, this clone turned up a few times. V gene TRBV25-1 combines with J gene TRBJ1-2; TRBD1 aligns across 10 bases. The J segment lost 11 bases and the V segment lost 5 bases, leaving 8 bases of the junction unmatched. Germline values: CDR1 MGHDK, CDR2 SYGVNS. This CDR3 has 13 residues. The CDR3 here is CASSYYRDRGYTF. The CDR3 coding sequence is TGTGCCAGCAGTTATTACCGGGACAGGGGTTACACCTTC.

This clone appeared a few times. The genes are TRBV25-1 and TRBJ1-2; TRBD1 might be the D (6 bases). Germline-derived CDR1 and CDR2 are MGHDK and SYGVNS. The CDR3 loop spans 16 amino acids. V shed 0 bases and J shed 8 bases, with 19 bases lying between them. In nucleotides, the CDR3 is TGTGCCAGCAGTGAATATTTATCTGCAGGGGTGAAAGGCTACACCTTC. This sequence encodes CASSEYLSAGVKGYTF.

About this clone: The junction and the germline gene differ at one end; a read error may be behind it. The chain couples TRBV7-9 to TRBJ2-4; 7 nucleotides align to TRBD1. The CDR3 has 12 residues. Germline values: CDR1 SEHNR, CDR2 FQNEAQ (reference sequence). CDR3 sequence reads: CSSSFDRDIQYF. CDR3 in DNA: TGTTCCAGCAGTTTTGACAGGGACATTCAGTACTTC.

This chain connects TRBV7-3 to TRBJ2-1; no firm D call. The CDR3 is made up of 12 amino acids. V was cut by 0 bases and J by 7 bases, with 4 bases left in between. CDR1 is SGHTA, CDR2 FQGTGA, per germline. CDR3 DNA: TGTGCCAGCAGCTTAACGGCAAATGAGCAGTTCTTC. Translated: CASSLTANEQFF.

The V call is TRBV27, the J call TRBJ1-1, with D uncertain. The CDR3 contains 13 residues. Trimming stripped 5 bases from V and 0 bases from J, with 7 bases between. CDR1 and CDR2 (germline): MNHEY, SMNVEV (reference sequence). CDR3 bases: TGTGCCAGCAGTGACTTAATGAACACTGAAGCTTTCTTT. Amino acids: CASSDLMNTEAFF.

This clone was counted a single time. The chain recombines TRBV18 with TRBJ1-6; tentatively, D is TRBD1 (5 bases). The CDR3 is made up of 14 amino acids. CDR1 is KGHSH, CDR2 LQKENI, per germline. Trimming left V 2 bases short and J 8 bases short, with 10 bases between. Written as DNA, the CDR3 is TGTGCCAGCTCACCAAGGGGTATGGATTCACCCCTCCACTTT. This encodes CASSPRGMDSPLHF.

The rearrangement joins TRBV5-6 to TRBJ2-3; 8 bases map to TRBD1. This CDR3 spans 15 amino acids. From germline, CDR1 is SGHDT and CDR2 YYEEEE. The V gene end was trimmed by 4 bases and the J gene end by 0 bases; junction bases not matched to a gene: 4. The CDR3 nucleotides read TGTGCCAGCAGCCATAGACAGGGGAGCACAGATACGCAGTATTTT. Its translation: CASSHRQGSTDTQYF.

This clone was seen just once. V is TRBV5-4 and J is TRBJ1-2; D not resolved. This CDR3 spans 15 amino acids. Germline loops: CDR1 SGHNT, CDR2 YYREEE (reference sequence). The V end was cut by 0 bases, the J end by 0 bases, with 9 bases between. The CDR3 is CASSLVGRPNYGYTF. The CDR3 DNA reads as TGTGCCAGCAGCTTGGTGGGCAGACCTAACTATGGCTACACCTTC.

The chain carries TRBV14 and TRBJ2-7, with TRBD2 matching over 7 bases. CDR3 size: 15 residues. The germline V gene encodes CDR1 SGHDN and CDR2 FVKESK. V lost 4 bases and J lost 1; bases outside the gene matches: 7. This chain's CDR3 is CASSPRLAGSYEQYF. The CDR3 nucleotides read TGTGCCAGCAGCCCCCGACTAGCCGGATCCTACGAGCAGTACTTC.

The rearrangement uses TRBV25-1 and TRBJ2-1; 8 bases match TRBD2. The V and J ends lost 2 bases and 7 bases, in that order; junction bases with no gene match: 10. Germline V CDR1 and CDR2: MGHDK, SYGVNS. The CDR3 sequence is 16 residues long. CDR3 coding DNA: TGTGCCAGCAGTGAACCCCCGGGACTAGATTATAATGAGCAGTTCTTC. This translates into CASSEPPGLDYNEQFF. The entire variable domain, with the rest obtained from reference TRBV25-1 and TRBJ2-1, is as follows: EADIYQTPRYLVIGTGKKITLECSQTMGHDKMYWYQQDPGMELHLIHYSYGVNSTEKGDLSSESTVSRIRTEHFPLTLESARPSHTSQYLCASSEPPGLDYNEQFFGPGTRLTVL.

The chain employs TRBV27 and TRBJ1-6; D not certain. The CDR3 has 14 residues. V was clipped by 5 bases and J by 5 bases, with 10 bases between them. Germline V gene data show CDR1 as MNHEY and CDR2 as SMNVEV (reference sequence). DNA for the CDR3: TGTGCCAGCAGTACCACAGCTGATAATTCACCCCTCCACTTT. This encodes CASSTTADNSPLHF.

V usage is TRBV7-6 and J usage is TRBJ2-6, with a tentative D call TRBD1 (6 bases). This CDR3 region has 14 residues. CDR1 and CDR2 from the germline V gene are SGHVS and FNYEAQ. Trimming took 5 bases from V and 2 from J, leaving 7 bases between them. CDR3: CASSPGAGANVLTF. The CDR3 coding sequence is TGTGCCAGCAGCCCAGGGGCTGGGGCCAACGTCCTGACTTTC.

This chain uses TRBV2 with TRBJ1-1; possible D gene TRBD1, 5 bases. Germline V gene sequence: CDR1 SNHLY, CDR2 FYNNEI. There are 13 residues in the CDR3. Deletions cut 7 bases from V and 1 base from J, with 10 bases between. CDR3 nucleotide sequence: TGTGCCAGCACGCGGGGACGGAACACTGAAGCTTTCTTT. Its protein is CASTRGRNTEAFF.

The chain uses TRBV5-1 and TRBJ1-4; 10 bases match TRBD1. The CDR3 has 17 amino acids. Per germline, CDR1 SGHRS and CDR2 YFSETQ. J gave up 3 bases and V 3 bases, and 8 bases lay outside the gene matches. This chain's CDR3 is CASSSWTGGSANEKLFF. DNA for the CDR3: TGCGCCAGCAGCTCATGGACAGGGGGGTCGGCTAATGAAAAACTGTTTTTT.

This clone came up a few times. Other DNA sequences in this specimen translate into the identical CDR3. V and J are TRBV4-1 and TRBJ2-2; possible D gene TRBD1, 5 bases. The CDR3 is 17 residues long. V was clipped by 0 bases and J by 0 bases, with 11 bases between them. The germline V gene encodes CDR1 MGHRA and CDR2 YSYEKL. The CDR3 DNA reads TGCGCCAGCAGCCAAGATAGGGGCAGGACGAACACCGGGGAGCTGTTTTTT. This encodes CASSQDRGRTNTGELFF.